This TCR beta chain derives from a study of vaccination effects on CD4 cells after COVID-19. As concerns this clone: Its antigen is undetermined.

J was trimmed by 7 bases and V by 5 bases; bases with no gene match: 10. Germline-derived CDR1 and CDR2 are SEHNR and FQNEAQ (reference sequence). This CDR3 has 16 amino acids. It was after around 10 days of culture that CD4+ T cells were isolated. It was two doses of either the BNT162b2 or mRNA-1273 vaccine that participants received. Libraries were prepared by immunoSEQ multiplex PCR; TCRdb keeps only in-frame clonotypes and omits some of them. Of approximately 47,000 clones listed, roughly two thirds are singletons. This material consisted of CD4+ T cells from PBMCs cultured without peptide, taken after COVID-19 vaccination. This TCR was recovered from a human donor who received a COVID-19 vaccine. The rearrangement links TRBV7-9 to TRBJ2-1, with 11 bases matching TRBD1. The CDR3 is CASSRPSGQGGNEQFF. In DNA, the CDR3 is TGTGCCAGCAGCCGACCCTCGGGACAGGGGGGTAATGAGCAGTTCTTC.